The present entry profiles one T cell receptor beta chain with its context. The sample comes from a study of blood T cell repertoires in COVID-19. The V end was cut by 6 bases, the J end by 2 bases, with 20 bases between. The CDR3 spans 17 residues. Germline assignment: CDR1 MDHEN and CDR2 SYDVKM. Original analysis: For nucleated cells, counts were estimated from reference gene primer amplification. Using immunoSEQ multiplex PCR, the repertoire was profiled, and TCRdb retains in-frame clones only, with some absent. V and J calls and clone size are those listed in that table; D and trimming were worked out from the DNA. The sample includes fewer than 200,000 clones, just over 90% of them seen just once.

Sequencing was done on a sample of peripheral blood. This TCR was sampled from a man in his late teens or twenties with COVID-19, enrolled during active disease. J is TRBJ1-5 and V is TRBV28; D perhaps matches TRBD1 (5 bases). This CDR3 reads CASRFDRGPNGNQPQHF. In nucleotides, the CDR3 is TGTGCCAGCAGGTTTGATAGGGGCCCAAATGGCAATCAGCCCCAGCATTTT.